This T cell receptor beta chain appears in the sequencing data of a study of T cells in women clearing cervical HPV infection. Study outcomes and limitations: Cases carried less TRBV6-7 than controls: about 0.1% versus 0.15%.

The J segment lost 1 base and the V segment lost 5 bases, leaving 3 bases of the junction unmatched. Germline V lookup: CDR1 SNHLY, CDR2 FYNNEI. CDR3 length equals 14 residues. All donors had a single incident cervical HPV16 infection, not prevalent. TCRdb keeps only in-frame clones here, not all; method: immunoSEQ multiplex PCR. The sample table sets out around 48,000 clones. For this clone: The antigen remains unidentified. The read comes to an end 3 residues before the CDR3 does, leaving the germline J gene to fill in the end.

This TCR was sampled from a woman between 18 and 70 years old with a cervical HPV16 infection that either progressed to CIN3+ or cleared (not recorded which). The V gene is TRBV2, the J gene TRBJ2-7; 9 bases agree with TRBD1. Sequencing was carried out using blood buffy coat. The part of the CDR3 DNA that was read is TGTGCCAGCAGTACCGGGACAGGGTCCTACGAG. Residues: CASSTGTGSYE. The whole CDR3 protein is CASSTGTGSYEQYF.